This entry lists 7 T cell receptor beta chains sequenced from one sample in a study of preoperative IRX-2 immunotherapy in early breast cancer. TCRdb's copy holds only in-frame clones and misses some; the assay was immunoSEQ multiplex PCR. The data contain roughly 24,000 clones, approximately 77% of them singletons. The treatment: preoperative locoregional IRX-2 cytokine immunotherapy. Sample: lymph node tissue, taken after IRX-2 immunotherapy. These receptors were collected from a human donor with breast cancer.

The chain links TRBV5-1 to TRBJ2-3, with D maybe TRBD2 (7 bases). Per germline, CDR1 SGHRS and CDR2 YFSETQ. Trimming took off 1 base at V and 4 bases at J, with 10 bases between the two ends. This CDR3 has 14 residues. CDR3 in DNA: TGCGCCAGCAGCTTGAAAGGGGGGGCAGATACGCAGTATTTT. Amino acids: CASSLKGGADTQYF.

This clone was observed once. V and J are TRBV19 and TRBJ1-2, with 10 bases matching TRBD1. This CDR3 region has 15 residues. Trimming removed 5 bases from V and 4 bases from J; junction bases left unmatched: 7. The germline gives CDR1 LNHDA, CDR2 SQIVND (reference sequence). CDR3 coding DNA: TGTGCCAGTAGTGTCCCGGGACAGGGGACCTATGGCTACACCTTC. Its protein is CASSVPGQGTYGYTF.

This clone turned up a few times. This CDR3 is CSVEDGGNYGYTF. In nucleotides, the CDR3 is TGCAGCGTTGAAGATGGAGGGAACTATGGCTACACCTTC. The rearrangement links TRBV29-1 to TRBJ1-2; D gene ambiguous. The germline gives CDR1 SQVTM, CDR2 ANQGSEA. There are 13 residues in the CDR3. V was clipped by 0 bases and J by 2 bases, with 7 bases between them.

The chain couples TRBV18 to TRBJ2-3; 7 positions agree with TRBD2. The V gene's germline CDR1 is KGHSH and CDR2 LQKENI. J gave up 3 bases and V 3 bases, and 0 bases lay outside the gene matches. CDR3 length: 13 amino acids. CDR3 bases: TGTGCCAGCTCACCGGGAGGGACAGATACGCAGTATTTT. Protein product: CASSPGGTDTQYF.

This CDR3 is CASSFPLSNQPQHF. CDR3 nucleotide sequence: TGTGCCAGCAGTTTCCCCCTAAGCAATCAGCCCCAGCATTTT. This chain uses TRBV28 with TRBJ1-5; no clear D. The V gene lost 3 bases and the J gene lost 1 base, with 7 bases spanning the gap. The CDR3 sequence is 14 residues long. CDR1 and CDR2 (germline): MDHEN, SYDVKM.

The chain is built from TRBV11-3 and TRBJ1-1; 9 positions agree with TRBD1. Unmatched junction bases numbered 7, after V lost 3 bases and J lost 5 bases. Per the germline V gene, CDR1 is SGHNT and CDR2 is YENEEA. CDR3 size: 15 residues. CDR3 coding DNA: TGTGCCAGCAGCTTGGCGGGGGACAGGGAAACTGAAGCTTTCTTT. Translated, it gives CASSLAGDRETEAFF.

In its sample, this clone was seen a few times. The chain carries TRBV28 and TRBJ1-1; no clear D gene. Trimming removed 5 bases from V and 8 bases from J, with 15 bases in between. CDR1 and CDR2 from the germline V gene are MDHEN and SYDVKM. This CDR3 is built from 13 residues. The CDR3 DNA sequence: TGTGCCAGCAGTCCCCAACGGCAGAGGGAAGCTTTCTTT. It specifies CASSPQRQREAFF. Filled out from reference TRBV28 and TRBJ1-1, the complete variable domain reads DVKVTQSSRYLVKRTGEKVFLECVQDMDHENMFWYRQDPGLGLRLIYFSYDVKMKEKGDIPEGYSVSREKKERFSLILESASTNQTSMYLCASSPQRQREAFFGQGTRLTVV.